The 10 T cell receptor beta chains given below trace back to one sample, sequenced in a study of blood T cells in healthy people across ages. A sample-barcoded 5' primer and a J-beta primer mix were used in a second PCR of roughly 7 to 12 cycles. TCRdb ran MiXCR on the 5' RACE reads and lists one entry per CDR3 protein. The sample records approximately 900,000 distinct CDR3 sequences, just under 30% being singletons. These sequences were also reported in another study, on T cells of mothers and their children.

Sequenced material: blood. These receptors originate from a woman in her forties in good health.

This clonotype has at least ten counts. CDR3 in DNA: TGTGCCAGCAGTGGCCTACTGGGTCCGGAGCAGTTCTTC. Translation: CASSGLLGPEQFF. This chain links TRBV6-1 with TRBJ2-1; D not resolved. CDR1 is MNHNS, CDR2 SASEGT, per germline. The V gene lost 4 bases and the J gene lost 10 bases, with 14 bases spanning the gap. The CDR3 is 13 amino acids.

This rearrangement joins TRBV27 to TRBJ2-3; no firm D call. In germline, CDR1 is MNHEY, CDR2 SMNVEV (reference sequence). V dropped 6 bases and J dropped 0 bases, with 10 bases sitting between them. This CDR3 contains 14 residues. The CDR3 DNA follows: TGTGCCAGCAGGTCTCGGGTCAGCACAGATACGCAGTATTTT. Translation: CASRSRVSTDTQYF.

In its sample, this clonotype was seen a few times. The rearrangement uses TRBV5-1 and TRBJ2-4; 14 nucleotides line up with TRBD2. The CDR3 has 19 amino acids. Looked up from germline, CDR1 is SGHRS and CDR2 is YFSETQ. Losses at the gene ends were 3 bases for V and 0 bases for J; bases not matched to a gene: 8. DNA of the CDR3: TGCGCCAGCAGCTCCAGGACTAGCGGGGGGCCCGTAGCCAAAAACATTCAGTACTTC. Its protein product is CASSSRTSGGPVAKNIQYF.

The rearrangement joins TRBV12-3 or TRBV12-4 to TRBJ1-1; 8 bases fit TRBD1. Germline trimming cut 6 bases from V and 1 base from J; bases unmatched to any gene: 7. CDR3 length: 15 residues. CDR3 sequence: CASSTTGTGNTEAFF. The CDR3 region has the DNA TGTGCCAGCAGCACCACCGGGACAGGGAACACTGAAGCTTTCTTT.

On this clonotype itself: A much bigger clone sits one base away, suggesting this may be a read error. V and J are TRBV9 and TRBJ1-2; no firm D call. CDR3 size: 12 residues. Germline lookup yields CDR1 SGDLS and CDR2 YYNGEE. The CDR3 region is CTSSESNYGYTF. The CDR3 nucleotides read TGTACCAGCAGCGAATCTAACTATGGCTACACCTTC.

Turning to this clonotype: Given a much more abundant clone one base away, this may be a read error. The chain employs TRBV27 and TRBJ2-7, with 7 bases aligning to TRBD1. The ends lost 6 bases at V and 4 bases at J; junction bases unmatched: 9. Germline V gives CDR1 MNHEY, CDR2 SMNVEV (reference sequence). The CDR3 is 14 amino acids. DNA for the CDR3: TGTGCCAGCAGCCGCACAGGGGAAGGATACGAGCAGTACTTC. This translates into CASSRTGEGYEQYF.

This clonotype has ten or more counts. The rearrangement joins TRBV7-8 to TRBJ2-5, with D uncertain. The CDR3 runs 12 residues. Germline V lookup: CDR1 SGHVS, CDR2 FQNEAQ. With 1 base removed from V and 10 bases from J, the gap between germline ends came to 10 bases. The DNA of the CDR3 is TGTGCCAGCAGCTTAGACCCCCTCGGCCAGTACTTC. It translates to CASSLDPLGQYF.

This sequence joins TRBV28 and TRBJ1-1; TRBD1 matches at 9 bases. The V and J ends lost 6 bases and 7 bases, in that order; junction bases with no gene match: 6. The CDR3 runs 13 residues. CDR1 is MDHEN, CDR2 SYDVKM, per germline. CDR3 in amino acids: CASSRRDRDEAFF. The CDR3 coding sequence is TGTGCCAGCAGCCGGCGGGACAGGGATGAAGCTTTCTTT.

The chain couples TRBV7-3 to TRBJ2-5; a weak D match, TRBD1 (5 bases). Trimming took off 1 base at V and 11 bases at J, with 20 bases between the two ends. This CDR3 is built from 15 residues. CDR1 and CDR2 (germline): SGHTA, FQGTGA. The CDR3 sequence: CASSLIGAAVNEQYF. The DNA of the CDR3 is TGTGCCAGCAGCTTAATAGGGGCGGCAGTAAATGAGCAGTACTTC.

V is TRBV20-1 and J is TRBJ1-6; TRBD1 might be the D (6 bases). With 4 bases removed from V and 0 bases from J, the gap between germline ends came to 22 bases. CDR1 is DFQATT, CDR2 SNEGSKA, per germline (reference sequence). The CDR3 totals 19 residues. The CDR3 loop is CSAKTQTGGGGSYNSPLHF. The CDR3 nucleotides are TGCAGTGCTAAGACTCAGACGGGGGGAGGGGGCTCCTATAATTCACCCCTCCACTTT.